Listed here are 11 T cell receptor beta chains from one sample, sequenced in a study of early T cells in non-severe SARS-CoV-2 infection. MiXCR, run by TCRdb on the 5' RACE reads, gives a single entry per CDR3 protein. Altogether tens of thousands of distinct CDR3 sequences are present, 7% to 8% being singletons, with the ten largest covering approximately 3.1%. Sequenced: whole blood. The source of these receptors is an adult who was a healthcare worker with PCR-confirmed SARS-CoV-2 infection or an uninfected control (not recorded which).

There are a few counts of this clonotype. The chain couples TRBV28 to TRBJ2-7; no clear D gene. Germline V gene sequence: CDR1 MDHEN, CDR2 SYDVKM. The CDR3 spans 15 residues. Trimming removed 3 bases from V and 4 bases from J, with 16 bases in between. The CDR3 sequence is CASSFGTGVGYEQYF. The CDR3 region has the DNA TGTGCCAGCAGTTTCGGTACTGGGGTTGGGTACGAGCAGTACTTC.

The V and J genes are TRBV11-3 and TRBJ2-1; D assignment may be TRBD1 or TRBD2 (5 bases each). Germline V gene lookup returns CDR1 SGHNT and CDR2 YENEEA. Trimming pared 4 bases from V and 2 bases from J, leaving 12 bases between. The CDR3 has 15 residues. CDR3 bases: TGTGCCAGCAGCTATCGGGGCCCGCCCTACAATGAGCAGTTCTTC. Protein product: CASSYRGPPYNEQFF.

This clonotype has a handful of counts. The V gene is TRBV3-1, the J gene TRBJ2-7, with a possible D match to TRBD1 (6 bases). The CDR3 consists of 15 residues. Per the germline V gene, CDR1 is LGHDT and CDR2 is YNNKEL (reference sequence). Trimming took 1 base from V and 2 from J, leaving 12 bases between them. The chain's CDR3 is CASSQVGQGPYEQYF. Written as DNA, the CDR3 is TGTGCCAGCAGCCAAGTAGGGCAGGGGCCCTACGAGCAGTACTTC.

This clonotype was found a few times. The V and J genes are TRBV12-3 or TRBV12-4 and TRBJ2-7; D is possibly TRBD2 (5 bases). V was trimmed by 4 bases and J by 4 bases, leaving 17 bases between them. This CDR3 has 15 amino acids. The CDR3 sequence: CASSSDKEREYEQYF. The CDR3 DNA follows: TGTGCCAGCAGTTCTGACAAAGAAAGGGAGTACGAGCAGTACTTC.

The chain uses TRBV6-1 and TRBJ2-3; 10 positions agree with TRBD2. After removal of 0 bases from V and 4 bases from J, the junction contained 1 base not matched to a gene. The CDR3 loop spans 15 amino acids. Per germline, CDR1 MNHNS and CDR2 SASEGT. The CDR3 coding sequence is TGTGCCAGCAGTGAAGCGCTAGCGGGAGCAGATACGCAGTATTTT. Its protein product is CASSEALAGADTQYF.

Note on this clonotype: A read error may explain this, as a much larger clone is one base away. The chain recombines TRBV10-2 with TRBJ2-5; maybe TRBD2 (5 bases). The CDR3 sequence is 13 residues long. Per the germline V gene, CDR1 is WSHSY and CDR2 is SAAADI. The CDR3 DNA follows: TGCGCCAGCTCGAGAGGGCTCCAAGAGACCCAGTGCTTC. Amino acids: CASSRGLQETQCF.

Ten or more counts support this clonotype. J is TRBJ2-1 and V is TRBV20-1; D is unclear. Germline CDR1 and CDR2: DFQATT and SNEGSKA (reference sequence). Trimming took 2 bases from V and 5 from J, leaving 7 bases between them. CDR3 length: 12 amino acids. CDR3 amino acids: CSARPIHNEQFF. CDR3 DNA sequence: TGCAGTGCTAGACCTATTCACAATGAGCAGTTCTTC.

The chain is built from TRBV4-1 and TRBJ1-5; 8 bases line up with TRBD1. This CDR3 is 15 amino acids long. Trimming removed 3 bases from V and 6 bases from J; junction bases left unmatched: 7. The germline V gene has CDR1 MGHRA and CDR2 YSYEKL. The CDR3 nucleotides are TGCGCCAGCAGCCATGATGACAGGGGCGGTCAGCCCCAGCATTTT. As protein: CASSHDDRGGQPQHF.

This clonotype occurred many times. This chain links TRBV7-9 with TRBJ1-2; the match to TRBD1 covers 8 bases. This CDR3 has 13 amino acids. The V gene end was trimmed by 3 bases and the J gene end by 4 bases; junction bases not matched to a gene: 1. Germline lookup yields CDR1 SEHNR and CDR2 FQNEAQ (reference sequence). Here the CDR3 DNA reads TGTGCCAGCAGCTTTGGGACAGGCTATGGCTACACCTTC. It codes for CASSFGTGYGYTF.

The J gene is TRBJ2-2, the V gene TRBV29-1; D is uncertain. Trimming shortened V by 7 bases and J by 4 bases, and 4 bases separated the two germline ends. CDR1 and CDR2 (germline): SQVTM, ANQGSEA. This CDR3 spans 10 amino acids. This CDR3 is CSGGTGELFF. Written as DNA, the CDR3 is TGCAGCGGAGGCACCGGGGAGCTGTTTTTT.

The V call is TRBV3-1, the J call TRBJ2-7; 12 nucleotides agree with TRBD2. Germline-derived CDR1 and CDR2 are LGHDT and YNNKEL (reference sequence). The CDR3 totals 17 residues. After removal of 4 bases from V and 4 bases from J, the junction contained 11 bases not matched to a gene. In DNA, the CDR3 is TGTGCCAGCAGCCCTCACAGAGCGACTAGCGGGAGATACGAGCAGTACTTC. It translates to CASSPHRATSGRYEQYF.